Listed here are 15 T cell receptor beta chains from one sample, sequenced in a study of blood T cells in healthy people across ages. Using a J-beta primer mix together with a sample-barcoded 5' primer, a second PCR was run for roughly 6 to 12 cycles. TCRdb re-derived calls from the 5' RACE reads in MiXCR, one entry per CDR3 protein. The sample holds roughly 1,100,000 distinct CDR3 sequences, approximately 25% seen once. The same specimen was also included in a second study, on T cells of mothers and their children.

Sample: blood. The source is a girl between 2 and 10 years old in good health.

This clonotype was picked up a small number of times. This chain joins TRBV20-1 and TRBJ2-2, with 8 positions matching TRBD2. J lost 3 bases, V lost 6 bases, and 6 bases had no gene match. The CDR3 runs to 14 residues. Looked up from germline, CDR1 is DFQATT and CDR2 is SNEGSKA (reference sequence). The CDR3 reads CSANLAGYTGELFF. The CDR3 DNA is TGCAGTGCCAACCTAGCGGGCTACACCGGGGAGCTGTTTTTT.

The CDR3 bases are TGCGCCAGCAGCCCTAGCGGGGAGAACCAAGAGACCCAGTACTTC. Translated, it gives CASSPSGENQETQYF. This chain connects TRBV4-3 to TRBJ2-5; the match to TRBD2 covers 9 bases. J was trimmed by 0 bases and V by 4 bases; bases with no gene match: 3. Germline assignment: CDR1 LGHNA and CDR2 YSLEER. This CDR3 spans 15 amino acids.

J is TRBJ2-5 and V is TRBV12-5, with D perhaps matching TRBD1 (6 bases). This CDR3 region has 12 residues. Germline CDR1 is LGHNT and CDR2 is FRNRAP. Trimming shortened V by 8 bases and J by 2 bases, and 9 bases separated the two germline ends. Here the CDR3 DNA reads TGTGCTAGTTTGGACAGACAAGAGACCCAGTACTTC. Translated, it gives CASLDRQETQYF.

The chain carries TRBV27 and TRBJ2-3; 13 nucleotides align to TRBD2. After removal of 8 bases from V and 4 bases from J, the junction contained 6 bases not matched to a gene. CDR1 and CDR2 from the germline V gene are MNHEY and SMNVEV (reference sequence). The CDR3 has 15 residues. Written as DNA, the CDR3 is TGTGCCAGCGGTAGACTAGCGGGGGGCCCAGATACGCAGTATTTT. Encoded protein: CASGRLAGGPDTQYF.

This clonotype was observed a handful of times. The gene calls are TRBV6-5 and TRBJ2-7; D may be TRBD2 (6 bases). Looked up from germline, CDR1 is MNHEY and CDR2 is SVGAGI. There are 13 residues in the CDR3. The V gene lost 9 bases and the J gene lost 6 bases, with 18 bases spanning the gap. CDR3: CASSTGTPSEQYF. The CDR3 DNA follows: TGTGCCAGTTCCACCGGGACTCCCAGCGAGCAGTACTTC.

This clonotype was found a few times. The genes are TRBV3-1 and TRBJ2-5; no reliable D call. The J call is in doubt because the DNA end fits TRBJ2-7 better. The CDR3 runs 15 residues. CDR1 is LGHDT, CDR2 YNNKEL, per germline (reference sequence). CDR3 region: CASSQGGRSSAEQYF. CDR3 sequence (DNA): TGTGCCAGCAGCCAAGGTGGCAGGTCCTCCGCCGAGCAGTACTTC.

This clonotype was picked up many times. This chain joins TRBV2 and TRBJ2-7; 7 nucleotides align to TRBD1. The V and J ends lost 6 bases and 0 bases, in that order; junction bases with no gene match: 2. Germline CDR1 SNHLY, CDR2 FYNNEI. The CDR3 has 13 residues. The CDR3 DNA sequence: TGTGCCAGCAGACGGGACAGCTCCTACGAGCAGTACTTC. Translating it yields CASRRDSSYEQYF. Together with reference TRBV2 and TRBJ2-7, the CDR3 gives the full variable domain: EPEVTQTPSHQVTQMGQEVILRCVPISNHLYFYWYRQILGQKVEFLVSFYNNEISEKSEIFDDQFSVERPDGSNFTLKIRSTKLEDSAMYFCASRRDSSYEQYFGPGTRLTVT.

This clonotype was detected only a few times. The rearrangement uses TRBV6-5 and TRBJ1-1; tentatively, D is TRBD1 (5 bases). The CDR3 contains 13 residues. Germline assignment: CDR1 MNHEY and CDR2 SVGAGI. Trimming pared 6 bases from V and 0 bases from J, leaving 8 bases between. This CDR3 reads CASRPTVNTEAFF. CDR3 nucleotides: TGTGCCAGCAGACCGACAGTGAACACTGAAGCTTTCTTT.

V usage is TRBV12-3 or TRBV12-4 and J usage is TRBJ2-1; unclear D gene. TRBJ2-7 explains the end of the DNA better; the J call may be wrong. CDR3 length: 13 amino acids. Here the CDR3 DNA reads TGTGCCAGCAGGACCCCAAACGGCTACGAGCAGTACTTC. This translates into CASRTPNGYEQYF.

The genes are TRBV5-6 and TRBJ2-1, with D possibly matching TRBD2 (6 bases). This CDR3 has 14 amino acids. Germline V gene sequence: CDR1 SGHDT, CDR2 YYEEEE. V was clipped by 4 bases and J by 1 base, with 9 bases between them. In DNA form, the CDR3 reads TGTGCCAGCAGCACCGGGACTTCCTACAATGAGCAGTTCTTC. Translated, it gives CASSTGTSYNEQFF.

The chain employs TRBV19 and TRBJ1-5; D is unresolved. CDR1 is LNHDA, CDR2 SQIVND, per germline (reference sequence). The CDR3 loop spans 14 amino acids. The ends were cut back, 8 bases at V and 2 bases at J, with 13 bases in the middle. CDR3 nucleotides: TGTGCCAGTGTCCGGTTTACGGGCAATCAGCCCCAGCATTTT. The encoded protein is CASVRFTGNQPQHF.

V and J are TRBV6-6 and TRBJ2-7, with TRBD2 matching over 12 bases. The CDR3 sequence is 14 residues long. The V gene's germline CDR1 is MNHNY and CDR2 SVGAGI (reference sequence). V shed 6 bases and J 6 bases; nucleotides not matched to a gene: 6. The CDR3 DNA is TGTGCCAGCAGCCCTGGACTAGCGGGGAGCGAGCAGTACTTC. This codes for CASSPGLAGSEQYF.

The V gene is TRBV20-1, the J gene TRBJ2-7; tentatively, D is TRBD2 (6 bases). The germline V and J ends were trimmed by 5 bases and 2 bases, with 19 bases remaining between them. Germline V gives CDR1 DFQATT, CDR2 SNEGSKA (reference sequence). The CDR3 is made up of 15 amino acids. Written as DNA, the CDR3 is TGCAGTGCTCTTCCCCCCCTAGCGCTACCCTACGAGCAGTACTTC. Its translation: CSALPPLALPYEQYF.

The chain recombines TRBV20-1 with TRBJ1-1, with 7 bases identical to TRBD1. V was clipped by 5 bases and J by 4 bases; unmatched bases: 4. CDR3 length: 12 residues. Per germline, CDR1 DFQATT and CDR2 SNEGSKA (reference sequence). DNA for the CDR3: TGCAGTGCTTATGGACAGGCCACTGAAGCTTTCTTT. It encodes CSAYGQATEAFF.

Here the CDR3 reads CASSQGESSYEQYF. CDR3 sequence (DNA): TGTGCCAGCAGCCAAGGAGAGTCTTCCTACGAGCAGTACTTC. This sequence joins TRBV16 and TRBJ2-7, with D unresolved. The germline CDR1 and CDR2 sequences are KGHSY and FQNENV. The CDR3 sequence is 14 residues long. The V end lost 2 bases, the J end lost 1 base, and 9 bases lay between the germline ends.